The text below deals with one T cell receptor beta chain. Its antigen is as yet unknown. This sample is drawn from a study of OX40 agonist ivuxolimab in advanced cancers. The study's findings and limits: There were also nonresponders showing low normalized T-cell clonal expansion.

The protocol was immunoSEQ multiplex PCR, while the TCRdb copy is restricted to in-frame clones and leaves out a portion. The sample includes about 79,000 clones, approximately 84% of them seen just once. The length of the CDR3 is 15 residues. Germline V gene lookup returns CDR1 MNHEY and CDR2 SVGAGI. Trimming removed 4 bases from V and 5 bases from J, with 16 bases in between. The specimen was CD4+ or CD8+ T cells sorted from blood, collected in a trial of the OX40 agonist ivuxolimab. The chain employs TRBV6-5 and TRBJ2-3; the D gene could be TRBD1 or TRBD2 (5 bases each). The sequence came from an adult with an advanced solid tumor such as melanoma, head and neck, liver or kidney cancer. The CDR3, as DNA: TGTGCCAGCAGTTCGGGGCGGGCCGGAGGAGATACGCAGTATTTT. Amino acid sequence: CASSSGRAGGDTQYF.